These 32 T cell receptor beta chains originate from one sample sequenced in a study of shared clonotypes between healthy human individuals. The protocol was immunoSEQ multiplex PCR, while the TCRdb copy is restricted to in-frame clones and leaves out a portion. The data contain just over 2,000,000 clones, around 96% of them singletons. It was CD45RO-negative cells, positively selected for CCR7, that made up naive CD8 cells, with terminally differentiated effector memory CD45RA+ cells excluded. Sequenced sample: naive CD8+ T cells sorted from blood. These receptors all stem from a man younger than 35 in good health.

CDR3 DNA sequence: TGTGCCAGCAGCGTAGCTACGTGGGGGGCGGCAGATACGCAGTATTTT. This codes for CASSVATWGAADTQYF. The rearrangement joins TRBV9 to TRBJ2-3, with D perhaps given as TRBD1 or TRBD2 (6 bases each). There are 16 residues in the CDR3. The V end lost 0 bases, the J end lost 4 bases, and 15 bases lay between the germline ends. Germline V gene data show CDR1 as SGDLS and CDR2 as YYNGEE. Drawing the rest from reference TRBV9 and TRBJ2-3, the complete variable domain is DSGVTQTPKHLITATGQRVTLRCSPRSGDLSVYWYQQSLDQGLQFLIQYYNGEERAKGNILERFSAQQFPDLHSELNLSSLELGDSALYFCASSVATWGAADTQYFGPGTRLTVL.

The V call is TRBV30, the J call TRBJ2-7; TRBD2 is a possible D gene (6 bases). V was cut by 0 bases and J by 0 bases, with 12 bases left in between. Germline assignment: CDR1 GTSNPN and CDR2 SVGIG (reference sequence). This CDR3 comprises 15 residues. The CDR3 loop is CAWSVQWRGSYEQYF. Written as DNA, the CDR3 is TGTGCCTGGAGTGTACAATGGCGGGGCTCCTACGAGCAGTACTTC.

A single count supports this clone. The CDR3 is CASSPDGFSYNEQFF. The CDR3 DNA follows: TGTGCCAGCTCCCCCGACGGATTCTCCTACAATGAGCAGTTCTTC. The gene calls are TRBV18 and TRBJ2-1, with no clear D. Between the trimmed V and J ends, which lost 6 bases and 0 bases, there was a span of 12 bases. The CDR3 is 15 residues long. Germline assignment: CDR1 KGHSH and CDR2 LQKENI.

The gene calls are TRBV10-1 and TRBJ2-5, with 9 positions matching TRBD2. There are 14 residues in the CDR3. The germline V gene has CDR1 WNHNN and CDR2 SYGVQD (reference sequence). V gave up 3 bases and J gave up 6 bases; unmatched junction bases: 5. DNA of the CDR3: TGCGCCAGCAGTGAAGGTAGCGGGGGTAAGACCCAGTACTTC. Translated, it gives CASSEGSGGKTQYF.

The chain couples TRBV29-1 to TRBJ2-1; D may be TRBD1 (5 bases). The V and J ends lost 0 bases and 3 bases respectively, with 12 bases between them. This CDR3 has 15 residues. Germline lookup yields CDR1 SQVTM and CDR2 ANQGSEA. The CDR3 sequence is CSVEDPETVYNEQFF. The CDR3 DNA sequence: TGCAGCGTTGAAGATCCGGAGACAGTCTACAATGAGCAGTTCTTC.

The J gene is TRBJ2-1, the V gene TRBV27, with D unclear. V was clipped by 0 bases and J by 7 bases, with 10 bases between them. Germline CDR1 and CDR2: MNHEY and SMNVEV (reference sequence). The CDR3 totals 14 residues. CDR3 bases: TGTGCCAGCAGTTTATCATCGTTCGGGAATGAGCAGTTCTTC. This gives the protein CASSLSSFGNEQFF.

This clone was counted a single time. V and J are TRBV6-6 and TRBJ2-7; tentative D call: TRBD1 (5 bases). V was pared by 2 bases and J by 1 base, with 12 bases between. The CDR3 loop spans 15 amino acids. CDR1 MNHNY and CDR2 SVGAGI come from the germline V gene (reference sequence). For the CDR3, the DNA is TGTGCCAGCAGTTACGTGGACACCTTATCCTACGAGCAGTACTTC. It codes for CASSYVDTLSYEQYF.

The genes are TRBV7-9 and TRBJ2-7; D gene ambiguous. Germline V gene sequence: CDR1 SEHNR, CDR2 FQNEAQ (reference sequence). Trimming took 7 bases from V and 3 from J, leaving 16 bases between them. CDR3 length equals 14 residues. The CDR3 nucleotides read TGTGCCAGCATCATACCTGGAGAGAGCTACGAGCAGTACTTC. Translated: CASIIPGESYEQYF.

This chain uses TRBV10-2 with TRBJ2-3; D unresolved. The germline V and J ends were trimmed by 4 bases and 5 bases, with 13 bases remaining between them. Looked up from germline, CDR1 is WSHSY and CDR2 is SAAADI. This CDR3 has 14 amino acids. CDR3 protein: CASSVGSPLDTQYF. CDR3 nucleotides: TGCGCCAGCAGTGTAGGTTCCCCCCTAGATACGCAGTATTTT.

The chain combines TRBV6-5 with TRBJ2-2; D is unclear. CDR1 and CDR2 (germline): MNHEY, SVGAGI. V lost 2 bases to trimming and J lost 4 bases, with 5 bases between them. The CDR3 runs 13 residues. DNA of the CDR3: TGTGCCAGCAGTTACGCTCTCACCGGGGAGCTGTTTTTT. The encoded protein is CASSYALTGELFF.

CDR3 sequence reads: CASSSNRGGRTEAFF. CDR3 sequence (DNA): TGTGCCAGCAGCTCAAACAGGGGGGGAAGGACTGAAGCTTTCTTT. The chain has TRBV7-8 and TRBJ1-1; 8 bases are a match to TRBD1. CDR1 is SGHVS and CDR2 is FQNEAQ in the germline V gene. V gave up 4 bases and J gave up 5 bases; unmatched junction bases: 9. The CDR3 is 15 amino acids.

The chain has TRBV4-1 and TRBJ1-1; D not resolved. CDR1 and CDR2 from the germline V gene are MGHRA and YSYEKL. V lost 0 bases and J lost 11, with 13 bases in between. CDR3 length equals 13 residues. This CDR3 reads CASSQDIQASAFF. The CDR3 bases are TGCGCCAGCAGCCAAGATATCCAGGCCTCGGCTTTCTTT.

About this clone: The identical CDR3 is also encoded by other nucleotide sequences in the sample. The chain links TRBV19 to TRBJ2-7; 11 nucleotides match TRBD2. The CDR3 runs 15 residues. Germline CDR1 is LNHDA and CDR2 is SQIVND (reference sequence). Losses at the gene ends were 3 bases for V and 1 base for J; bases not matched to a gene: 2. CDR3 sequence: CASSMGLAASYEQYF. CDR3 nucleotide sequence: TGTGCCAGTAGTATGGGACTAGCGGCTTCCTACGAGCAGTACTTC.

This clone was observed a single time. This chain uses TRBV4-1 with TRBJ2-7; TRBD1 matches 8 bases. Germline assignment: CDR1 MGHRA and CDR2 YSYEKL. The length of the CDR3 is 13 residues. The V gene end was trimmed by 4 bases and the J gene end by 4 bases; junction bases not matched to a gene: 3. The CDR3 is CASSPGQVYEQYF. CDR3 bases: TGCGCCAGCAGCCCGGGACAGGTTTACGAGCAGTACTTC.

The J gene is TRBJ2-7, the V gene TRBV27; 8 nucleotides agree with TRBD1. CDR1 MNHEY and CDR2 SMNVEV come from the germline V gene (reference sequence). After removal of 4 bases from V and 3 bases from J, the junction contained 8 bases not matched to a gene. This CDR3 is built from 15 residues. CDR3 in amino acids: CASSYGQGIDYEQYF. DNA for the CDR3: TGTGCCAGCAGTTATGGACAGGGTATAGACTACGAGCAGTACTTC.

This clone appeared a single time. The V and J genes are TRBV12-5 and TRBJ2-7; D remains ambiguous. The germline V and J ends were trimmed by 3 bases and 3 bases, with 6 bases remaining between them. This CDR3 spans 12 amino acids. The germline V gene encodes CDR1 LGHNT and CDR2 FRNRAP. CDR3 amino acids: CASGLILYEQYF. DNA of the CDR3: TGTGCTAGTGGTTTAATTCTCTACGAGCAGTACTTC.

The chain combines TRBV6-6 with TRBJ2-7; D is unresolved. Trimming stripped 3 bases from V and 2 bases from J, with 11 bases between. Germline-derived CDR1 and CDR2 are MNHNY and SVGAGI (reference sequence). The CDR3 extends over 14 amino acids. The CDR3 sequence is CASSYPGETYEQYF. DNA of the CDR3: TGTGCCAGCAGTTATCCCGGAGAGACCTACGAGCAGTACTTC.

In nucleotides, the CDR3 is TGTGCCAGCAGCCATGCAGGGGGGGAGACCCAGTACTTC. Translating it yields CASSHAGGETQYF. V gene TRBV6-5 combines with J gene TRBJ2-5; tentative D call: TRBD1 (7 bases). Looked up from germline, CDR1 is MNHEY and CDR2 is SVGAGI. Trimming took 6 bases from V and 5 from J, leaving 13 bases between them. CDR3 length: 13 residues.

The chain links TRBV4-1 to TRBJ2-2; TRBD2 aligns across 8 bases. The CDR3 has 15 amino acids. Germline trimming cut 3 bases from V and 3 bases from J; bases unmatched to any gene: 3. Germline CDR1 is MGHRA and CDR2 is YSYEKL. CDR3 protein: CASSHKAGDTGELFF. The DNA for the CDR3 is TGCGCCAGCAGCCATAAAGCGGGAGACACCGGGGAGCTGTTTTTT.

J is TRBJ2-1 and V is TRBV7-3; TRBD1 aligns across 8 bases. Trimming cost V 5 bases and J 6 bases; bases outside gene matches: 9. The CDR3 is 15 amino acids. Germline values: CDR1 SGHTA, CDR2 FQGTGA. The CDR3 nucleotides are TGTGCCAGCAGCCCCGGACAGGGAATGATCAATGAGCAGTTCTTC. Encoded protein: CASSPGQGMINEQFF. Together with reference TRBV7-3 and TRBJ2-1, the CDR3 gives the full variable domain: GAGVSQTPSNKVTEKGKYVELRCDPISGHTALYWYRQSLGQGPEFLIYFQGTGAADDSGLPNDRFFAVRPEGSVSTLKIQRTERGDSAVYLCASSPGQGMINEQFFGPGTRLTVL.

This rearrangement joins TRBV6-5 to TRBJ2-7; 9 bases map to TRBD1. The CDR3 is 15 amino acids. Germline V CDR1 and CDR2: MNHEY, SVGAGI. The ends lost 0 bases at V and 6 bases at J; junction bases unmatched: 6. This CDR3 is CASSYSTGGVGEQYF. The CDR3 region has the DNA TGTGCCAGCAGTTACTCGACAGGGGGAGTGGGCGAGCAGTACTTC.

The genes are TRBV27 and TRBJ2-1; D remains unclear. The V end lost 7 bases, the J end lost 4 bases, and 14 bases lay between the germline ends. The CDR3 is 14 residues long. The germline CDR1 and CDR2 sequences are MNHEY and SMNVEV (reference sequence). The CDR3 spells CASTINVWYNEQFF. In DNA form, the CDR3 reads TGTGCCAGCACCATTAACGTTTGGTACAATGAGCAGTTCTTC.

V gene TRBV6-5 combines with J gene TRBJ1-1, with D perhaps TRBD1 (5 bases). Trimming shortened V by 2 bases and J by 2 bases, and 6 bases separated the two germline ends. Per the germline V gene, CDR1 is MNHEY and CDR2 is SVGAGI. The CDR3 sequence is 13 residues long. The CDR3 DNA follows: TGTGCCAGCAGTTACGGACATAACACTGAAGCTTTCTTT. It is translated as CASSYGHNTEAFF.

The chain is built from TRBV27 and TRBJ2-5; possibly TRBD1 for D (6 bases). Germline V lookup: CDR1 MNHEY, CDR2 SMNVEV (reference sequence). The CDR3 has 15 residues. Trimming removed 5 bases at V and 0 bases at J, with 13 bases between. CDR3 in DNA: TGTGCCAGCAGTCCCGGGACAACCAACCAAGAGACCCAGTACTTC. Translation gives CASSPGTTNQETQYF.

This rearrangement joins TRBV7-9 to TRBJ2-1; no reliable D call. CDR3 size: 15 residues. V was clipped by 6 bases and J by 7 bases, with 19 bases between them. CDR1 is SEHNR and CDR2 is FQNEAQ in the germline V gene (reference sequence). CDR3 sequence (DNA): TGTGCCAGCAGTCCAGACTTGGCCCTCTTTAATGAGCAGTTCTTC. It specifies CASSPDLALFNEQFF. Full variable domain (outside the CDR3, taken from reference TRBV7-9 and TRBJ2-1): DTGVSQNPRHKITKRGQNVTFRCDPISEHNRLYWYRQTLGQGPEFLTYFQNEAQLEKSRLLSDRFSAERPKGSFSTLEIQRTEQGDSAMYLCASSPDLALFNEQFFGPGTRLTVL.

The rearrangement links TRBV6-5 to TRBJ1-1; tentative D call: TRBD1 (6 bases). CDR3 length: 13 residues. Trimming removed 6 bases from V and 6 bases from J, with 14 bases in between. The germline CDR1 and CDR2 sequences are MNHEY and SVGAGI. The CDR3 coding sequence is TGTGCCAGCAGCTCCGGACAGAGGCCTGAAGCTTTCTTT. Protein: CASSSGQRPEAFF.

The rearrangement joins TRBV27 to TRBJ2-7, with D possibly being TRBD2 (7 bases). Trimming took off 7 bases at V and 1 base at J, with 17 bases between the two ends. In germline, CDR1 is MNHEY, CDR2 SMNVEV (reference sequence). This CDR3 is 15 amino acids long. The CDR3, as DNA: TGTGCCAGCAAACCCCGGGGAGGGGGGTCCTACGAGCAGTACTTC. Translated: CASKPRGGGSYEQYF.

The rearrangement links TRBV4-3 to TRBJ2-3; 9 positions agree with TRBD1. Germline-derived CDR1 and CDR2 are LGHNA and YSLEER. The V segment lost 1 base and the J segment 5 bases; nucleotides outside the gene matches: 4. CDR3 size: 15 residues. The CDR3 loop is CASSQGYRGLDTQYF. The CDR3 bases are TGCGCCAGCAGCCAAGGTTACAGGGGGCTAGATACGCAGTATTTT.

The rearrangement joins TRBV27 to TRBJ1-4, with D perhaps matching TRBD1 (5 bases). CDR1 is MNHEY and CDR2 is SMNVEV in the germline V gene (reference sequence). With 5 bases removed from V and 7 bases from J, the gap between germline ends came to 14 bases. The CDR3 length is 14 residues. CDR3 sequence reads: CASSLHGTGEKLFF. The CDR3 DNA follows: TGTGCCAGCAGTCTGCACGGGACGGGTGAAAAACTGTTTTTT.

V usage is TRBV6-5 and J usage is TRBJ1-1; no clear D gene. Trimming left V 5 bases short and J 2 bases short, with 12 bases between. Germline V gene data show CDR1 as MNHEY and CDR2 as SVGAGI. The CDR3 is 14 residues long. As DNA, the CDR3 is TGTGCCAGCAGTACCCGGACCTACAACACTGAAGCTTTCTTT. It encodes CASSTRTYNTEAFF.

The chain has TRBV28 and TRBJ2-1; 14 positions match TRBD2. V lost 4 bases and J lost 9; bases outside the gene matches: 11. The CDR3 is 17 amino acids. CDR1 MDHEN and CDR2 SYDVKM come from the germline V gene. CDR3 loop: CASSSASGLAGEGEQFF. In DNA, the CDR3 is TGTGCCAGCAGTTCCGCCTCGGGACTAGCGGGGGAGGGTGAGCAGTTCTTC.

V and J are TRBV19 and TRBJ2-2; 7 bases are shared with TRBD1. CDR3 length equals 13 residues. CDR1 and CDR2 from the germline V gene are LNHDA and SQIVND (reference sequence). The trim removed 9 bases at V and 2 bases at J, leaving 3 bases unmatched. The DNA for the CDR3 is TGTGCCAGCTACAGGGGAAACACCGGGGAGCTGTTTTTT. It encodes CASYRGNTGELFF.